This entry concerns a single TCR beta chain. Antigen: not known. TCR beta CDR3 region amplification was performed from RNA transcripts. An initial round of RT-PCR targeting the TCR CDR3 relied on the HTBI primer set. TCRdb re-derived calls from the multiplex PCR reads in MiXCR, one entry per CDR3 protein. The data show about 590,000 distinct CDR3 sequences, with 15% to 17% seen just once and roughly 6.6% held by the top ten. The entry originates in a study of T cells in Graves' hyperthyroidism and ophthalmopathy. The study's findings and limits: Clonotypes that were expanded in thyroid above 0.001 mostly appeared in blood too. From stable hyperthyroidism, ophthalmopathy was separated by a 13 V-J model.

CDR3 length: 15 amino acids. Germline assignment: CDR1 MNHEY and CDR2 SVGEGT. Trimming took 6 bases from V and 7 from J; bases not matched to a gene: 8. Hyperthyroidism had been newly diagnosed in patients aged 18 to 65, and its duration was under 2 months. Patients with uncontrolled infections, other autoimmune diseases, pregnancy or lactation were excluded. This TCR came from a woman under 40 with Graves' hyperthyroidism. Material: blood. V gene TRBV6-2 or TRBV6-3 combines with J gene TRBJ2-2; 10 bases are a match to TRBD2. CDR3 amino acids: CASRPGLASGGELFF. As DNA, the CDR3 is TGTGCCAGCAGACCGGGACTAGCGAGTGGCGGGGAGCTGTTTTTT.